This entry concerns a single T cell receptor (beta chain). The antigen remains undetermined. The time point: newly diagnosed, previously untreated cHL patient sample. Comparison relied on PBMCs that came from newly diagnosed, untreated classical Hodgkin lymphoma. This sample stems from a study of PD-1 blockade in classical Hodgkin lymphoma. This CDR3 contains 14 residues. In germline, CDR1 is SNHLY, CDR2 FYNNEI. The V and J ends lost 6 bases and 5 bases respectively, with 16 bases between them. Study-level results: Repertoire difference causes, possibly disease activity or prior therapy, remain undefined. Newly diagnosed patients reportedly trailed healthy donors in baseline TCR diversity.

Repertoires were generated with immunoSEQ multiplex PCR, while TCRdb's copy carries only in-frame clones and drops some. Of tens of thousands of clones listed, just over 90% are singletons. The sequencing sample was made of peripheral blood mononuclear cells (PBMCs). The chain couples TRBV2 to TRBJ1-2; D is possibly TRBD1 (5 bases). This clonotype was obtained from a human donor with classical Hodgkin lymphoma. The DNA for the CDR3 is TGTGCCAGCAGACTTCCCCAGGGTCTATATGGCTACACCTTC. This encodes CASRLPQGLYGYTF.